This T cell receptor (beta chain) originates from a study of T cell changes during pregnancy in multiple sclerosis. Clones were read by immunoSEQ multiplex PCR, and TCRdb kept only the in-frame ones, dropping some. The profile covers some 29,000 clones, with about nine tenths appearing a single time and roughly 10% taken by the ten largest. Looked up from germline, CDR1 is SNHLY and CDR2 is FYNNEI. The V and J ends lost 4 bases and 0 bases respectively, with 16 bases between them. This CDR3 has 17 amino acids. This chain joins TRBV2 and TRBJ1-5; D is unresolved. This material consisted of CD8+ T cells from peripheral blood mononuclear cells, taken in the third trimester of pregnancy. The sequence derives from a female donor with multiple sclerosis, enrolled in a pregnancy study. CDR3 nucleotide sequence: TGTGCCAGCAGTGGATGGTACAGCATTTATAGCAATCAGCCCCAGCATTTT. Translation gives CASSGWYSIYSNQPQHF.